One and the same sample provided the 3 T cell receptor beta chains below, sequenced in a study of cytomegalovirus exposure and HLA in healthy donors. Both 60 Vbeta primers and 13 Jbeta primers went into the PCR. Clones were sequenced by immunoSEQ multiplex PCR, and TCRdb holds only the in-frame ones, with some missing. This table holds about 180,000 clones, just under 80% found once. Sequenced input: PBMCs. These receptors came from a woman aged 45-65 years in good health and CMV-seropositive.

This clone was counted many times. The chain recombines TRBV11-2 with TRBJ1-4; D is unresolved. In germline, CDR1 is SGHAT, CDR2 FQNNGV. This CDR3 is 13 amino acids long. The germline V and J ends were trimmed by 5 bases and 4 bases, with 8 bases remaining between them. The CDR3 DNA sequence: TGTGCCAGCAGCCCTAGGTTTAATGAAAAACTGTTTTTT. The encoded protein is CASSPRFNEKLFF.

The sample holds a few counts of this clone. This chain links TRBV30 with TRBJ2-7; 10 positions match TRBD1. CDR1 is GTSNPN and CDR2 is SVGIG in the germline V gene (reference sequence). The CDR3 length is 13 residues. V shed 5 bases, J shed 2 bases, and the junction held 3 bases outside the gene matches. CDR3 loop: CAWGTGATYEQYF. The DNA of the CDR3 is TGTGCCTGGGGGACAGGGGCCACCTACGAGCAGTACTTC.

This clone has only a few counts. The rearrangement joins TRBV6-6 to TRBJ1-1, with 7 bases matching TRBD1. J gave up 6 bases and V 6 bases, and 7 bases lay outside the gene matches. The CDR3 extends over 13 amino acids. Germline V gene sequence: CDR1 MNHNY, CDR2 SVGAGI (reference sequence). The CDR3 region has the DNA TGTGCCAGCAGCCAGACTACAGGGGCTGAAGCTTTCTTT. Protein sequence: CASSQTTGAEAFF.